These 11 T cell receptor beta chains were all obtained from the same sample, sequenced in a study of shared clonotypes between healthy human individuals. This table comes from immunoSEQ multiplex PCR, and its TCRdb copy is limited to in-frame clones, with some not included. The sample lists about 2,100,000 clones; roughly 91% were seen once. Naive CD8 populations comprised CD45RO-negative cells positively selected for CCR7, excluding terminally differentiated effector memory CD45RA+ cells. The material sequenced was naive CD8+ T cells from PBMCs. The source is a man between 18 and 35 years old in good health. Some clones in this sample may be carry-over from other donors' samples.

J is TRBJ2-5 and V is TRBV27, with 8 bases that match TRBD1. The germline V gene encodes CDR1 MNHEY and CDR2 SMNVEV (reference sequence). This CDR3 comprises 14 residues. Losses at the gene ends were 5 bases for V and 5 bases for J; bases not matched to a gene: 7. CDR3 residues: CASSERTGKETQYF. In DNA, the CDR3 is TGTGCCAGCAGTGAACGGACAGGGAAGGAGACCCAGTACTTC.

The V call is TRBV7-2, the J call TRBJ2-7, with TRBD1 identical over 7 bases. V shed 2 bases and J 1 base; nucleotides not matched to a gene: 8. CDR1 is SGHTA, CDR2 FQGNSA, per germline. There are 16 residues in the CDR3. In DNA form, the CDR3 reads TGTGCCAGCAGCTTAAGGGGGCCAGGGACATCCTACGAGCAGTACTTC. Translating it yields CASSLRGPGTSYEQYF.

V usage is TRBV5-1 and J usage is TRBJ1-2; D is ambiguous. The germline V gene has CDR1 SGHRS and CDR2 YFSETQ. The V end lost 0 bases, the J end lost 4 bases, and 13 bases lay between the germline ends. The CDR3 is 15 amino acids. CDR3 sequence (DNA): TGCGCCAGCAGCTTGGAGGACGTTCCCTCCTATGGCTACACCTTC. As protein: CASSLEDVPSYGYTF.

This clone was detected only once. The chain carries TRBV7-9 and TRBJ2-7, with D perhaps matching TRBD2 (5 bases). Germline lookup yields CDR1 SEHNR and CDR2 FQNEAQ (reference sequence). The CDR3 is 14 amino acids. Trimming cost V 6 bases and J 1 base, with 13 bases left between them. CDR3 in DNA: TGTGCCAGCAGTAAGGGAGAGGGATCCTACGAGCAGTACTTC. Its protein is CASSKGEGSYEQYF.

The V call is TRBV19, the J call TRBJ1-3, with D possibly matching TRBD1 (5 bases). Germline V gene data show CDR1 as LNHDA and CDR2 as SQIVND (reference sequence). The CDR3 runs 15 residues. Deletions cut 3 bases from V and 0 bases from J, with 9 bases between. In nucleotides, the CDR3 is TGTGCCAGTAGTATGGGTACAGGCTCTGGAAACACCATATATTTT. Protein sequence: CASSMGTGSGNTIYF.

This sequence joins TRBV21-1 and TRBJ2-7; TRBD1, the D gene given by the table, was not confirmed from the DNA. TRBV21-1 is classified as a pseudogene. The CDR3 runs 16 residues. The chain's CDR3 is CASSAKTGGEPCEQYF. The CDR3, as DNA: TGTGCCAGCAGCGCCAAAACAGGGGGCGAACCCTGCGAGCAGTACTTC.

To note about this clone: Other DNA sequences in the same sample also yield this CDR3. V is TRBV9 and J is TRBJ1-5; D ambiguous. Germline V gene data show CDR1 as SGDLS and CDR2 as YYNGEE. CDR3 length: 15 residues. The germline V and J ends were trimmed by 0 bases and 7 bases, with 14 bases remaining between them. CDR3 region: CASSVDGGLGQPQHF. The DNA of the CDR3 is TGTGCCAGCAGCGTAGATGGAGGGCTGGGGCAGCCCCAGCATTTT.

The chain carries TRBV7-9 and TRBJ2-2; the match to TRBD1 covers 7 bases. The CDR3 is made up of 15 amino acids. Germline values: CDR1 SEHNR, CDR2 FQNEAQ (reference sequence). Trimming at V came to 5 bases and at J to 0 bases, leaving 3 bases not matched to a gene. As DNA, the CDR3 is TGTGCCAGCAGCGGGACAGCAACGAACACCGGGGAGCTGTTTTTT. This sequence encodes CASSGTATNTGELFF.

Points on this clone: Other DNA variants within this sample encode the same CDR3. The rearrangement uses TRBV27 and TRBJ2-1; D tentatively reads TRBD1 or TRBD2 (5 bases each). V was clipped by 2 bases and J by 2 bases, with 7 bases between them. Germline CDR1 is MNHEY and CDR2 is SMNVEV (reference sequence). The CDR3 sequence is 14 residues long. The CDR3 sequence: CASSLGGPYNEQFF. CDR3 nucleotide sequence: TGTGCCAGCAGTTTAGGGGGACCCTACAATGAGCAGTTCTTC.

The CDR3 nucleotides are TGTGCCTGGAGTGTCAGGGACCTGGAGTACGAGCAGTACTTC. Translating it yields CAWSVRDLEYEQYF. The chain has TRBV30 and TRBJ2-7; D tentatively reads TRBD1 or TRBD2 (5 bases each). The CDR3 loop spans 14 amino acids. CDR1 is GTSNPN and CDR2 is SVGIG in the germline V gene (reference sequence). Trimming cost V 0 bases and J 4 bases, with 13 bases left between them.

The chain recombines TRBV11-2 with TRBJ1-5, with D hard to call. Trimming left V 3 bases short and J 3 bases short, with 6 bases between. Germline CDR1 and CDR2: SGHAT and FQNNGV. The CDR3 covers 13 residues. The chain's CDR3 is CASSFQNNQPQHF. The CDR3 DNA is TGTGCCAGCAGCTTCCAGAACAATCAGCCCCAGCATTTT.